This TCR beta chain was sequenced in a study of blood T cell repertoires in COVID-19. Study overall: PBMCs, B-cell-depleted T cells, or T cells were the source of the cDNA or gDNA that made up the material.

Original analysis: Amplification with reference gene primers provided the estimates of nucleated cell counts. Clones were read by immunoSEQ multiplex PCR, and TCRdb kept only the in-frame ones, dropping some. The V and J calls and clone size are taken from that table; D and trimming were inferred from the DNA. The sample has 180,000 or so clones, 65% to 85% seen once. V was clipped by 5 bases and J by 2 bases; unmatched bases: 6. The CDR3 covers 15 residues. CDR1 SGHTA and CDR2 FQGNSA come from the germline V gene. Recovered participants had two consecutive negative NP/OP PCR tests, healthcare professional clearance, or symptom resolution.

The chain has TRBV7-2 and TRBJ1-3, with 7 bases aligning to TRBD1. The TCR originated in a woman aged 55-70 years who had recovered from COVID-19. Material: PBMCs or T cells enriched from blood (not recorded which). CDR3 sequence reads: CASSGTTGTGNTIYF. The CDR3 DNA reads TGTGCCAGCAGCGGGACGACAGGGACTGGAAACACCATATATTTT.